Listed below are T cell receptor beta chains from one sample, sequenced in a study of cytomegalovirus exposure and HLA in healthy donors. Assay used: immunoSEQ multiplex PCR; TCRdb lists only in-frame clones, some missing. The table lists 95,000 to 150,000 clones, 82% of them singletons. The sample taken for sequencing was PBMCs. The receptors stem from a woman aged 18-29 years in good health and CMV-seronegative. Each CDR3 is given with its conserved first and last residue. A D gene is named only where the DNA matches it firmly. A clone size is listed for some rows: how often the clone was seen (once, few, many), or a class if it is expanded.

J	D	V	size	CDR3	DNA
TRBJ2-7	TRBD1	TRBV7-2	-	CASSGPGQGFYEQYF	TGTGCCAGCAGCGGACCGGGACAGGGATTCTACGAGCAGTACTTC
TRBJ1-1	-	TRBV5-3	-	CARSWGRCGSNTEAFF	TGTGCCAGAAGCTGGGGCCGGTGCGGTTCGAACACTGAAGCTTTCTTT
TRBJ1-2	-	TRBV20-1	-	CSATNKGGYAF	TGCAGTGCTACAAACAAGGGAGGCTACGCCTTC
TRBJ2-7	TRBD1	TRBV25-1	-	CASQGTGPEQYF	TGTGCCAGCCAAGGGACAGGCCCCGAGCAGTACTTC
TRBJ2-4	-	TRBV2	once	CATWWVSKNSQYF	TGTGCCACCTGGTGGGTCTCCAAAAACAGTCAGTACTTC
TRBJ2-7	-	TRBV4-2	-	CASSQDLGAAYEQYF	TGTGCCAGCAGCCAAGATCTAGGGGCCGCCTACGAGCAGTACTTC
TRBJ1-5	TRBD1	TRBV2	once	CASSGQGGNQPQHF	TGTGCCAGCTCGGGACAGGGGGGAAATCAGCCCCAGCATTTT
TRBJ2-5	-	TRBV7-2	few	CASRSYLEETQYF	TGTGCCAGCAGGTCCTACTTGGAGGAGACCCAGTACTTC
TRBJ2-1	TRBD2	TRBV15	once	CATSRDRTSGRNEQFF	TGTGCCACCAGCAGAGATAGGACTAGCGGGAGGAATGAGCAGTTCTTC
TRBJ2-1	-	TRBV19	-	CASSIVLRAHEQFF	TGTGCCAGTAGTATAGTTCTCCGCGCCCATGAGCAGTTCTTC
TRBJ2-5	TRBD2	TRBV11-2	-	CATSRELAGFGETQYF	TGTGCCACCTCAAGGGAACTAGCGGGATTCGGAGAGACCCAGTACTTC
TRBJ1-2	TRBD1	TRBV7-3	once	CATDRGGLYGYTF	TGTGCCACGGACAGGGGCGGGCTCTATGGCTACACCTTC
TRBJ2-6	-	TRBV2	once	CASQGQQANGLTF	TGTGCCTCCCAGGGGCAGCAGGCCAACGGCCTGACTTTC
TRBJ1-1	TRBD1	TRBV6-1	-	CASSSRDRAAEAFF	TGTGCCAGCAGTTCCCGGGACAGGGCCGCTGAAGCTTTCTTT
TRBJ1-1	-	TRBV20-1	-	CSAIQNTEAFF	TGCAGTGCTATACAGAACACTGAAGCTTTCTTT
TRBJ2-3	TRBD1	TRBV19	-	CASRPTGRTDTQYF	TGTGCCAGTAGGCCGACAGGGCGGACAGATACGCAGTATTTT
TRBJ2-3	TRBD2	TRBV9	-	CASSVGQGGITDTQYF	TGTGCCAGCAGCGTAGGTCAGGGAGGGATAACAGATACGCAGTATTTT
TRBJ1-2	-	TRBV7-2	-	CASSFEGVKGYTF	TGTGCCAGCAGCTTTGAGGGGGTTAAGGGCTACACCTTC
TRBJ1-2	TRBD1	TRBV4-2	-	CASSQGDRGYNYGYTF	TGTGCCAGCAGCCAAGGGGACAGGGGATATAACTATGGCTACACCTTC
TRBJ2-1	-	TRBV16	-	CASSLADEQFF	TGTGCCAGCAGCCTGGCAGATGAGCAGTTCTTC
TRBJ1-5	TRBD1	TRBV6-5	few	CASSYGTGKEPQHF	TGTGCCAGCAGTTACGGGACAGGGAAGGAGCCCCAGCATTTT
TRBJ1-5	-	TRBV4-1	once	CASSPESYSNQPQHF	TGCGCCAGCAGCCCGGAGAGCTATAGCAATCAGCCCCAGCATTTT
TRBJ1-3	-	TRBV5-4	-	CASSLVGATGNTIYF	TGTGCCAGCAGCTTGGTGGGGGCGACGGGAAACACCATATATTTT
TRBJ1-2	TRBD1	TRBV18	-	CASSARDRANYGYTF	TGTGCCAGCTCAGCCCGGGACAGAGCTAACTATGGCTACACCTTC
TRBJ2-7	-	TRBV5-6	few	CASSLWQVPYEQYF	TGTGCCAGCAGCTTGTGGCAGGTCCCCTACGAGCAGTACTTC
TRBJ2-7	-	TRBV7-7	few	CASSPLGGEWGEQYF	TGTGCCAGCAGCCCTTTGGGGGGAGAATGGGGCGAGCAGTACTTC
TRBJ1-6	TRBD1	TRBV2	-	CASRTGTVNSPLHF	TGTGCCAGCAGAACCGGGACAGTGAATTCACCCCTCCACTTT
TRBJ2-2	TRBD1	TRBV18	-	CASSPPGQEGTGELFF	TGTGCCAGCTCGCCGCCGGGACAGGAGGGCACCGGGGAGCTGTTTTTT
TRBJ1-2	-	TRBV9	few	CASSGTEHYYYGYTF	TGTGCCAGCAGCGGGACTGAGCACTACTACTATGGCTACACCTTC
TRBJ2-4	TRBD1	TRBV18	-	CASSPTWDSGGIQYF	TGTGCCAGCTCACCGACATGGGACAGCGGCGGCATTCAGTACTTC
TRBJ1-1	TRBD1	TRBV14	-	CASSLGQVTEAFF	TGTGCCAGCAGCCTTGGACAGGTCACTGAAGCTTTCTTT
TRBJ2-7	TRBD1	TRBV9	-	CASSPYGTGASHEQYF	TGTGCCAGCAGCCCATATGGGACAGGGGCCTCCCACGAGCAGTACTTC
TRBJ2-1	TRBD2	TRBV27	-	CASSSGRAHEQFF	TGTGCCAGCAGTAGCGGGAGGGCCCATGAGCAGTTCTTC
TRBJ2-3	TRBD2	TRBV5-1	-	CASSPQGTSQAADTQYF	TGCGCCAGCAGCCCTCAAGGGACTAGCCAGGCAGCAGATACGCAGTATTTT
TRBJ1-6	-	TRBV2	-	CASSGGGSYNSPLHF	TGTGCCAGCAGTGGGGGAGGATCCTATAATTCACCCCTCCACTTT
TRBJ2-1	-	TRBV19	-	CASEGNEQFF	TGTGCCAGTGAGGGCAATGAGCAGTTCTTC
TRBJ2-3	TRBD2	TRBV7-9	-	CASSFRRGGTDTQYF	TGTGCCAGCAGCTTTAGGCGGGGGGGGACAGATACGCAGTATTTT
TRBJ1-1	TRBD1	TRBV9	few	CASSVGTAGNTEAFF	TGTGCCAGCAGCGTGGGGACAGCCGGGAACACTGAAGCTTTCTTT
TRBJ1-1	-	TRBV7-9	-	CASSNAMGHTEAFF	TGTGCCAGCAGCAATGCGATGGGGCACACTGAAGCTTTCTTT
TRBJ1-2	-	TRBV2	few	CASKPPTKIYGYTF	TGTGCCAGCAAGCCCCCAACCAAGATTTATGGCTACACCTTC
TRBJ1-6	-	TRBV5-6	-	CASSLAAGFYSPLHF	TGTGCCAGCAGCTTGGCCGCAGGTTTCTATTCACCCCTCCACTTT
TRBJ2-2	TRBD1	TRBV5-4	once	CASSSPEGARLGELFF	TGTGCCAGCAGCTCCCCTGAGGGGGCGCGCCTCGGGGAGCTGTTTTTT
TRBJ2-7	-	TRBV27	-	CASSAGWSEQYF	TGTGCCAGCAGTGCAGGGTGGTCCGAGCAGTACTTC
TRBJ2-1	-	TRBV10-1	-	CASRGSAYNEQFF	TGCGCCAGCAGGGGGAGCGCCTACAATGAGCAGTTCTTC
TRBJ1-5	-	TRBV6-1	-	CASSRANQPQHF	TGTGCCAGCAGCAGGGCGAATCAGCCCCAGCATTTT
TRBJ2-2	TRBD2	TRBV27	-	CASNRGGTSANTGELFF	TGTGCCAGCAACCGGGGGGGGACTAGCGCGAACACCGGGGAGCTGTTTTTT
TRBJ2-7	TRBD1	TRBV7-2	once	CASSRDRTYGQYF	TGTGCCAGCAGCCGGGACAGGACCTACGGGCAGTACTTC
TRBJ2-2	-	TRBV5-1	once	CASSFSTSAGELFF	TGCGCCAGCAGCTTCTCTACCTCTGCCGGGGAGCTGTTTTTT
TRBJ1-2	-	TRBV5-1	once	CASSPTANYGYTF	TGCGCCAGCAGCCCGACAGCTAACTATGGCTACACCTTC
TRBJ1-1	-	TRBV7-9	-	CASSLTSDNTEAFF	TGTGCCAGCAGCTTGACAAGTGATAACACTGAAGCTTTCTTT
TRBJ2-7	-	TRBV7-6	once	CASSLEGPSLDEQYF	TGTGCCAGCAGCTTAGAGGGGCCCTCTTTGGACGAGCAGTACTTC
TRBJ2-7	TRBD2	TRBV2	once	CASSVGLAGAYEQYF	TGTGCCAGCAGTGTTGGGCTAGCGGGAGCTTACGAGCAGTACTTC
TRBJ1-5	TRBD1	TRBV2	-	CASLGTTGGFNQPQHF	TGTGCCAGCTTGGGAACGACAGGGGGATTTAATCAGCCCCAGCATTTT